This T cell receptor (beta chain) emerged from a study of blood T cell repertoires in COVID-19. The CDR3 has 20 residues. Germline assignment: CDR1 KGHSH and CDR2 LQKENI. The V segment lost 4 bases and the J segment 0 bases; nucleotides outside the gene matches: 18. Using immunoSEQ multiplex PCR, the repertoire was profiled, and TCRdb retains in-frame clones only, with some absent. The sample includes 310,000 or so clones, roughly 89% seen only once; the top ten take 1.5% to 2%. Sequenced material: PBMCs or T cells enriched from blood (not recorded which). The sequence was collected from a woman aged 18-29 years with acute COVID-19. The chain couples TRBV18 to TRBJ2-1; TRBD1 matches at 7 bases. CDR3 DNA: TGTGCCAGCTCACAAAAGGTTCCGGGACAGTTTTCGTTCTCCTACAATGAGCAGTTCTTC. It is translated as CASSQKVPGQFSFSYNEQFF.